This T cell receptor beta chain was identified during a study of T cell responses to AZD1222 COVID-19 vaccine listed by TCRdb under 2021. Context from the whole study: AZD1222 recipients whose second dose came at about 4 weeks and those whose second dose came at about 12 weeks were combined into one group, since spike-specific TCR depth and breadth did not differ between the two schedules. Trial participants were enrolled into age subgroups of 18-55, 56-69 and 70-plus years, which contained about 150, 27 and 61 TCR-sequenced participants, respectively. TCR sequencing was performed for fewer than 250 trial participants, of whom about 200 were given two doses of AZD1222 and around 26 were given two doses of MenACWY control vaccine. Overall results and qualifications from the work: Because no samples from the day 14 peak response were available, repertoires could be characterized only after the peak T cell response. After two AZD1222 doses, spike-specific TCR breadth and depth were significantly higher than at day 0 and than in MenACWY recipients. Nearly half of unique spike-specific TCRs reportedly recognized epitopes outside regions mutated in the B.1.351 and B.1.1.7 variants. Participants were mostly white British, with more females than males. The authors suggested clonal diversity may have been underestimated. The vaccine-associated CD4 TCRs covered the entire spike protein, and the dominant responses fell in regions 160-218 and 743-854. Conclusions about previously exposed vaccinees are limited because only 6 or 7 AZD1222 recipients were SARS-CoV-2 seropositive at baseline. In the small 56-69-year group, the increase in depth fell short of significance, most likely because of low power.

Trimming leaves V shorter by 6 bases and J shorter by 5 bases, with the junction holding 2 bases beyond the gene matches. From cysteine to phenylalanine, the CDR3 is 12 amino acids long. Of all the DNA, just the CDR3 is kept, 36 bases in frame from base 1. CDR1 and CDR2 are read off the germline V gene as MNHEY and SVGAGI. The CDR3 regions of human TCRbeta chains were analyzed by immunosequencing. As for the authors' bioinformatics: Repertoire TCRs were matched against a reference library of SARS-CoV-2-specific TCRs generated with the MIRA antigen-specificity platform. Breadth was defined as the fraction of unique TCRs that were SARS-CoV-2-associated. Depth was defined as the fraction of total T cells that were SARS-CoV-2-associated. Each spike-specific TCR was assigned to its reactive spike region and to a CD4 or CD8 class using the MIRA data. Log10-transformed breadth and depth values were compared by one-way ANOVA with Sidak's multiple comparisons tests. In TCRdb, the immuneACCESS table is reduced to in-frame sequences with V and J assigned. These tables do not hold every clone; where another copy was compared, an unresolved V gene accounts for under half, and the others remain unexplained. That table furnishes V, J and clone size, whereas the DNA furnished D and trimming. This sample lists 100,000 to 150,000 clones; 65% to 90% were detected once. 6.5% to 9.5% of the sample rests with the top ten.

According to the study, the label for this sample's time point signals: baseline before first vaccination. Vaccinee samples came from UK trials COV001 and COV002, including a single-blind randomized controlled phase 2/3 trial of AZD1222 (ChAdOx1 nCoV-19) in healthy adults. For TCRbeta chain sequencing, PBMC samples were collected from trial participants at day 0 and at day 28 after the second dose. Concerning this clone: Its antigen is unknown. No much larger clonotype is one base removed from it; base qualities were not supplied.

The source material was peripheral blood, sampled on day 0 of AZD1222 vaccination. Rearrangement joined TRBV6-5 to TRBJ2-7, with 9 bases in between that match TRBD1. The receptor was isolated from an adult in good health. The sequenced DNA: TGTGCCAGCAGGGACAGGGGAGACGAGCAGTACTTC. The resulting protein is CASRDRGDEQYF.